The sequence of this T cell receptor (beta chain) was determined in a study of blood T cell repertoires in COVID-19. For the study at large: PBMCs, B-cell-depleted T cells, or T cells provided the cDNA or gDNA that made up the material.

The assay was immunoSEQ multiplex PCR, and TCRdb's table has in-frame clones only and misses some. The sample lists 400,000 or so clones, 80% to 90% occurring once. The CDR3 consists of 16 residues. Germline V gene lookup returns CDR1 SGHRS and CDR2 YFSETQ. V dropped 0 bases and J dropped 5 bases, with 17 bases sitting between them. The sequenced material came from PBMCs or T cells enriched from blood (not recorded which). The TCR comes from a man under 40 who had recovered from COVID-19. V gene TRBV5-1 combines with J gene TRBJ2-5, with D possibly being TRBD2 (5 bases). CDR3 sequence reads: CASSLGPLAQQETQYF. In DNA, the CDR3 is TGCGCCAGCAGCTTGGGCCCTCTAGCCCAGCAGGAGACCCAGTACTTC.